The 25 T cell receptor beta chains below were found in one sample sequenced in a study of regulatory T cells in long-lasting Graves disease. Time point described: newly diagnosed GD, antithyroid drugs for less than 3 months. The TCR library was prepared using RNA isolated from PBMCs. With iRepertoire HTBI primers and Arm-PCR of CDR3 regions, TCR beta libraries were built. TCRdb called the multiplex PCR reads again in MiXCR, with one record for every CDR3 protein. The table shows about 620,000 distinct CDR3 sequences, with around 17% occurring only once. These data are also associated with another study on T cells in Graves' hyperthyroidism and ophthalmopathy.

The sample was peripheral blood mononuclear cells (PBMCs), taken at new diagnosis, from a patient treated with antithyroid drugs. These TCRs come from a woman in her twenties or thirties with Graves disease.

The V call is TRBV30, the J call TRBJ1-2; D is unresolved. CDR3 size: 15 residues. V was pared by 0 bases and J by 0 bases, with 11 bases between. CDR1 is GTSNPN, CDR2 SVGIG, per germline (reference sequence). The DNA of the CDR3 is TGTGCCTGGAGTGTAAACCCGGGGTCTAACTATGGCTACACCTTC. As protein: CAWSVNPGSNYGYTF.

This clonotype was counted a few times. This chain connects TRBV6-1 to TRBJ2-1; D gene unclear. The CDR3 is made up of 17 amino acids. Germline lookup yields CDR1 MNHNS and CDR2 SASEGT. V was clipped by 1 base and J by 7 bases, with 20 bases between them. CDR3: CASSEVAGNGFPNEQFF. The CDR3 DNA is TGTGCCAGCAGTGAAGTCGCAGGAAACGGTTTCCCTAATGAGCAGTTCTTC.

The rearrangement uses TRBV14 and TRBJ2-7, with 8 bases that match TRBD1. Germline CDR1 SGHDN, CDR2 FVKESK. The CDR3 sequence is 16 residues long. V lost 0 bases, J lost 3 bases, and 7 bases stayed unmatched. For the CDR3, the DNA is TGTGCCAGCAGCCAAGAACCCGGGACAGGTGACTACGAGCAGTACTTC. Protein: CASSQEPGTGDYEQYF.

This clonotype was observed at least ten times. The chain couples TRBV5-1 to TRBJ2-3; tentative D call: TRBD1 (6 bases). The CDR3 consists of 14 residues. With 0 bases removed from V and 3 bases from J, the gap between germline ends came to 8 bases. Per germline, CDR1 SGHRS and CDR2 YFSETQ. CDR3 sequence: CASSLGTETDTQYF. The CDR3, as DNA: TGCGCCAGCAGCTTGGGGACAGAAACAGATACGCAGTATTTT.

This clonotype was counted at least ten times. The J gene is TRBJ2-5, the V gene TRBV20-1; D uncertain. This CDR3 region has 14 residues. Looked up from germline, CDR1 is DFQATT and CDR2 is SNEGSKA (reference sequence). The germline V and J ends were trimmed by 3 bases and 3 bases, with 14 bases remaining between them. Here the CDR3 DNA reads TGCAGTGCTAGTGGGTTAGCCCAAGAAGAGACCCAGTACTTC. Protein: CSASGLAQEETQYF.

Many counts were recorded for this clonotype. This chain joins TRBV20-1 and TRBJ2-5, with 7 bases identical to TRBD1. The CDR3 totals 14 residues. From germline, CDR1 is DFQATT and CDR2 SNEGSKA (reference sequence). V dropped 4 bases and J dropped 3; count of bases not matched to a gene: 8. DNA of the CDR3: TGCAGTGCTACCCAGACAGGGAAGGAAGAGACCCAGTACTTC. The encoded protein is CSATQTGKEETQYF.

This clonotype was seen many times. The V gene is TRBV12-3 or TRBV12-4, the J gene TRBJ1-2; the D is unclear. V was shortened by 7 bases and J by 4 bases, with 19 bases between the two germline ends. The CDR3 length is 15 residues. The CDR3 loop is CASTPSPGDFYGYTF. CDR3 nucleotides: TGTGCCAGCACTCCCTCCCCCGGCGACTTCTATGGCTACACCTTC.

This clonotype has just a few counts. The chain combines TRBV9 with TRBJ2-2; D unclear. The length of the CDR3 is 13 residues. The germline V and J ends were trimmed by 4 bases and 2 bases, with 6 bases remaining between them. Germline V gene sequence: CDR1 SGDLS, CDR2 YYNGEE. For the CDR3, the DNA is TGTGCCAGCAGCAGGGTAAACACCGGGGAGCTGTTTTTT. Residues: CASSRVNTGELFF.

This clonotype was detected a few times. The chain carries TRBV30 and TRBJ2-7; 9 nucleotides agree with TRBD1. J was trimmed by 5 bases and V by 2 bases; bases with no gene match: 7. Germline-derived CDR1 and CDR2 are GTSNPN and SVGIG (reference sequence). This CDR3 region has 14 residues. The CDR3: CAWSYGTGKDEQYF. As DNA, the CDR3 is TGTGCCTGGAGTTATGGGACAGGGAAGGACGAGCAGTACTTC.

This clonotype has just a few counts. This chain connects TRBV12-5 to TRBJ2-1; perhaps TRBD2 as D (5 bases). The germline gives CDR1 LGHNT, CDR2 FRNRAP. Trimming removed 5 bases from V and 5 bases from J, with 31 bases in between. The CDR3 contains 20 residues. CDR3 DNA: TGTGCTAGTGGTCTCTCAATTGGACTCGATTCCCGCACGATTGACAATGAGCAGTTCTTC. As protein: CASGLSIGLDSRTIDNEQFF. Looking up the rest from reference TRBV12-5 and TRBJ2-1 gives the full variable domain: DARVTQTPRHKVTEMGQEVTMRCQPILGHNTVFWYRQTMMQGLELLAYFRNRAPLDDSGMPKDRFSAEMPDATLATLKIQPSEPRDSAVYFCASGLSIGLDSRTIDNEQFFGPGTRLTVL.

The V call is TRBV7-3, the J call TRBJ1-1, with D possibly TRBD1 on 5 matching bases. The CDR3 contains 15 residues. The germline V and J ends were trimmed by 0 bases and 1 base, with 9 bases remaining between them. The V gene's germline CDR1 is SGHTA and CDR2 FQGTGA. The CDR3 sequence is CASSLTQVTNTEAFF. CDR3 DNA sequence: TGTGCCAGCAGCTTAACACAGGTGACGAACACTGAAGCTTTCTTT.

This clonotype came up many times. The chain links TRBV6-9 to TRBJ2-1; TRBD2 matches at 7 bases. Germline V gene data show CDR1 as MNHGY and CDR2 as SVAAGI. The V and J ends lost 3 bases and 7 bases, in that order; junction bases with no gene match: 12. CDR3 length equals 16 residues. CDR3 nucleotide sequence: TGTGCCAGCAGTTACTACATCGCGGGAGTAGGGAATGAGCAGTTCTTC. This gives the protein CASSYYIAGVGNEQFF.

CDR3 loop: CATSARPGLAGANEQFF. The DNA for the CDR3 is TGTGCCACCAGTGCCCGTCCAGGACTAGCGGGGGCCAATGAGCAGTTCTTC. The gene calls are TRBV24-1 and TRBJ2-1, with 13 nucleotides matching TRBD2. CDR1 is KGHDR and CDR2 is SFDVKD in the germline V gene. The CDR3 consists of 17 residues. Losses at the gene ends were 5 bases for V and 6 bases for J; bases not matched to a gene: 9.

This chain uses TRBV7-2 with TRBJ1-5; D not resolved. The V end was cut by 3 bases, the J end by 4 bases, with 10 bases between. The CDR3 extends over 14 amino acids. Germline V lookup: CDR1 SGHTA, CDR2 FQGNSA. CDR3 loop: CASSFQEQNQPQHF. CDR3 DNA: TGTGCCAGCAGCTTCCAAGAACAGAATCAGCCCCAGCATTTT.

The genes are TRBV6-2 or TRBV6-3 and TRBJ2-4; possible D gene TRBD2, 6 bases. The germline V gene encodes CDR1 MNHEY and CDR2 SVGEGT. This CDR3 spans 21 amino acids. V dropped 3 bases and J dropped 7 bases, with 34 bases sitting between them. The DNA for the CDR3 is TGTGCCAGCAGTTATTTCGAGGTGGTGTTTGTAGCGGAAAATGATCGGAACATTCAGTACTTC. Protein sequence: CASSYFEVVFVAENDRNIQYF.

In its sample, this clonotype was seen a few times. V usage is TRBV6-1 and J usage is TRBJ1-2; TRBD1 is a possible D gene (6 bases). V dropped 0 bases and J dropped 5 bases, with 7 bases sitting between them. Germline CDR1 and CDR2: MNHNS and SASEGT. This CDR3 contains 13 residues. Here the CDR3 reads CASSEAGQYGYTF. CDR3 DNA sequence: TGTGCCAGCAGTGAAGCAGGACAGTATGGCTACACCTTC.

Turning to this clonotype: This clone may be a read error of a much larger clone one base away. V usage is TRBV20-1 and J usage is TRBJ2-1; D remains unclear. Germline CDR1 reads DFQATT; CDR2 reads SNEGSKA (reference sequence). This CDR3 region has 11 residues. CDR3 sequence (DNA): TGCAGTGTTAGAAAGAGTCATGAGCAGTTCTTC. This codes for CSVRKSHEQFF.

This clonotype has a handful of counts. The J gene is TRBJ2-7, the V gene TRBV5-1; D possibly corresponds to TRBD1 (6 bases). The V end lost 4 bases, the J end lost 6 bases, and 17 bases lay between the germline ends. Germline CDR1 reads SGHRS; CDR2 reads YFSETQ. This CDR3 comprises 14 residues. CDR3 DNA: TGCGCCAGCAGCCCGCAGGGGACCCCTGTCGAGCAGTACTTC. Translation: CASSPQGTPVEQYF.

There are many counts of this clonotype. This chain joins TRBV27 and TRBJ2-7, with D perhaps matching TRBD2 (7 bases). The germline V and J ends were trimmed by 4 bases and 3 bases, with 19 bases remaining between them. CDR1 and CDR2 from the germline V gene are MNHEY and SMNVEV (reference sequence). The CDR3 contains 16 residues. The CDR3 region is CASSSLGAGESYEQYF. In DNA form, the CDR3 reads TGTGCCAGCAGTTCCTTGGGGGCGGGGGAGAGCTACGAGCAGTACTTC.

This clonotype came up many times. The chain carries TRBV28 and TRBJ2-5; D is perhaps TRBD1 (6 bases). Germline CDR1 MDHEN, CDR2 SYDVKM. This CDR3 has 15 amino acids. Trimming stripped 3 bases from V and 3 bases from J, with 14 bases between. The CDR3 DNA follows: TGTGCCAGCAGTTTCAATGGGGGCCGGGAAGAGACCCAGTACTTC. Its translation: CASSFNGGREETQYF.

As for this clonotype: A clone one base away is much larger, so this may be a read error. The V and J genes are TRBV20-1 and TRBJ2-5; D remains unclear. Trimming shortened V by 3 bases and J by 5 bases, and 10 bases separated the two germline ends. The CDR3 sequence is 12 residues long. Germline V lookup: CDR1 DFQATT, CDR2 SNEGSKA (reference sequence). CDR3: CSASKGLETQYF. The CDR3 nucleotides are TGCAGTGCTAGCAAGGGTTTGGAGACCCAGTACTTC.

The V gene is TRBV18, the J gene TRBJ2-5, with D tentatively TRBD1 (5 bases). Per the germline V gene, CDR1 is KGHSH and CDR2 is LQKENI. V lost 8 bases to trimming and J lost 5 bases, with 21 bases between them. The CDR3 consists of 15 residues. CDR3: CASHGQGKVEETQYF. CDR3 DNA: TGTGCCAGCCATGGACAAGGGAAAGTTGAGGAGACCCAGTACTTC.

The sample holds many counts of this clonotype. The chain combines TRBV28 with TRBJ2-3; the D gene is possibly TRBD2 (5 bases). This CDR3 is built from 14 residues. Looked up from germline, CDR1 is MDHEN and CDR2 is SYDVKM. Trimming took off 2 bases at V and 6 bases at J, with 12 bases between the two ends. The CDR3 sequence is CASSLTGLADTQYF. CDR3 sequence (DNA): TGTGCCAGCAGTTTAACGGGGTTGGCGGATACGCAGTATTTT.

Only a few counts were recorded for this clonotype. The J gene is TRBJ1-2, the V gene TRBV12-3 or TRBV12-4; 10 positions match TRBD1. This CDR3 has 16 residues. V lost 6 bases to trimming and J lost 2 bases; unmatched junction nucleotides: 9. This CDR3 is CASSSRTGGLNYGYTF. The CDR3 nucleotides read TGTGCCAGCAGCTCCCGGACAGGGGGGCTCAACTATGGCTACACCTTC.

The chain couples TRBV6-2 or TRBV6-3 to TRBJ2-7; 9 nucleotides agree with TRBD1. CDR1 and CDR2 from the germline V gene are MNHEY and SVGEGT. There are 13 residues in the CDR3. The trim removed 9 bases at V and 6 bases at J, leaving 9 bases unmatched. The CDR3 region has the DNA TGTGCCAGGAGGGACAGGGATTGGTCCGAGCAGTACTTC. Its protein is CARRDRDWSEQYF.